Here is one T cell receptor beta chain with its context. The antigen is unknown. This entry comes from a study of T cell responses to AZD1222 COVID-19 vaccine. Overall study: Second-dose schedules of about 4 or about 12 weeks were combined.

Regarding the study as a whole: Increased Spike-specific TCR breadth and depth were observed after two AZD1222 doses. It should be noted that donors were predominantly white British and more often female, and clonal diversity was possibly underestimated. Unmutated variant regions reportedly attract nearly half of all spike-specific TCRs.

This CDR3 is built from 16 residues. The ends lost 3 bases at V and 7 bases at J; junction bases unmatched: 9. Germline V CDR1 and CDR2: KGHDR, SFDVKD. Assay used: immunoSEQ multiplex PCR; TCRdb lists only in-frame clones, some missing. The data contain some 170,000 clones, over 85% of them seen just once; the ten biggest clones take up 2.6%. The sequence was collected from an adult in good health. Sequenced material: peripheral blood, taken on day 0 of AZD1222 vaccination. J is TRBJ2-1 and V is TRBV24-1; 9 bases fit TRBD1. CDR3 loop: CATSDNRDRVSNEQFF. The CDR3, as DNA: TGTGCCACCAGTGATAATCGGGACAGGGTTTCGAATGAGCAGTTCTTC.